The subject of this entry is one TCR beta chain. The data were taken from a study of response to subunit inactivated influenza vaccine. TCRdb re-called the RT-PCR reads through MiXCR, storing one row per CDR3 protein. The sample consists of 280,000 or so distinct CDR3 sequences, 21% of them appearing once. Here the sequenced sample was PBMCs from blood, taken 21 months after vaccination. This sequence originates from a man between 50 and 69 years old who received an inactivated influenza vaccine.

The CDR3 here is CASRTEPSTDTQYF. DNA for the CDR3: TGCGCCAGCAGGACAGAGCCCAGCACAGATACGCAGTATTTT. This chain connects TRBV5-1 to TRBJ2-3; D is possibly TRBD1 (5 bases). The CDR3 runs to 14 residues. V was trimmed by 5 bases and J by 0 bases, leaving 10 bases between them. Germline V lookup: CDR1 SGHRS, CDR2 YFSETQ.